The TCR beta chain described here comes from a study of T-cell memory formation after mild COVID-19. This CDR3 is 14 amino acids long. With 3 bases clipped from V and 6 bases from J, the junction kept 5 bases outside the gene matches. Each CDR3 protein is one row after TCRdb ran MiXCR on the 5' RACE reads. The sample lists approximately 500,000 distinct CDR3 sequences, about 23% occurring once. What was sequenced was PBMCs or a T cell subset sorted from them (not recorded which). The genes are TRBV12-3 or TRBV12-4 and TRBJ2-5; 9 bases fit TRBD2. The clonotype was recovered from an adult woman who had mild COVID-19 (a few samples of this study predate the infection). Cell type and time point are not known. CDR3 loop: CASSFAGGIKTQYF. The CDR3 nucleotides read TGTGCCAGCAGTTTCGCGGGAGGGATAAAGACCCAGTACTTC.